A selection of T cell receptor beta chains follows, all from one sample in a study of T cell repertoires in cytomegalovirus infection. TCRdb processed the reads anew with MiXCR; each CDR3 protein has one entry. The repertoire has around 740,000 distinct CDR3 sequences, roughly 36% of them found once; the top ten carry 2.5% to 3.5%. Sequenced input: PBMCs. All receptors derive from a human donor in good health (CMV status not recorded). Some clones in this sample may be carry-over from other donors' samples. CDR3s include the opening cysteine and the closing phenylalanine or tryptophan.

TRBJ1-1	TRBV5-6	CASSPMTGQTEAFF
TRBJ2-1	TRBV19	CASSILASGREREQFF
TRBJ2-7	TRBV7-6	CASSLAGDRGSYEQYF
TRBJ2-3	TRBV28	CASSLFRDEHTDTQYF
TRBJ2-4	TRBV7-2	CASSLVGGLAGNGAKNIQYF
TRBJ1-5	TRBV12-3/TRBV12-4	CASSLYSQPQHF
TRBJ2-1	TRBV6-4	CAGGQGPLGCYNEQFF
TRBJ1-1	TRBV24-1	CATSDSTGRPTEAFF
TRBJ2-3	TRBV29-1	CSVAGADTQYF
TRBJ2-4	TRBV7-3	CASSLNVAGPANIQYF
TRBJ1-2	TRBV4-1	CASSQMGMQGYGYTF
TRBJ1-5	TRBV12-3/TRBV12-4	CASSFRAGGFYSNQPQHF
TRBJ1-1	TRBV6-1	CASSEGLYAVNTEAFF
TRBJ1-1	TRBV28	CASFGGRRNTEAFF
TRBJ1-1	TRBV28	CASRLRQNPEAFF
TRBJ2-7	TRBV7-6	CASSGQDPDAYEQYF
TRBJ1-5	TRBV28	CASSPSRVQEGNQPQHF
TRBJ1-6	TRBV7-2	CASSSPVRSYNSPLHF
TRBJ2-3	TRBV7-6	CASRALAGPSTDTQYF
TRBJ2-7	TRBV5-1	CASSQTPGHLYEQYF